These T cell receptor beta chains were read from a single sample in a study of chemoradiotherapy in HPV16-positive cancers. Some clones are missing from TCRdb's copy, which holds only in-frame ones; the method was immunoSEQ multiplex PCR. This sample has roughly 20,000 clones, with more than 75% found just once. This material consisted of blood, taken from a patient who underwent chemoradiotherapy. Receptors were obtained from a human donor with HPV-associated anogenital cancer. The conserved cysteine and the conserved F or W are not part of the CDR3 here.

TRBV5-4 ASSLEGSPLH
TRBV19 ASSSSAQRTPLH
TRBV19 ASSIVPGGVGSNQPQH
TRBV15 ATSRDSGADTQY
TRBV29-1 SVEEGPDEQF
TRBV7-9 ASRKGPGQGTDTQY
TRBV7-8 ASALGSYEQY
TRBV11-3 ASSKGGITEAF
TRBV7-2 ASSLGPMGQGVAF
TRBV6-5 ASSSGLAGTTQY
TRBV10-3 AISGDLNQPQH
TRBV6-1 ASSLRQGANQPQH
TRBV11-2 ASTTPQQIYGYT
TRBV9 ASSVATGASTDTQY
TRBV5-8 ASSFGETQY
TRBV5-4 ASRKTSGGTNEQY
TRBV6-1 ASSEAELDGYT
TRBV6-5 ASSRLGGDTEAF
TRBV5-1 ASSLALGNQPQH
TRBV2 ASRRTGQAYEQY
TRBV19 ASRYGADTGELF
TRBV19 ATRATTANTGELF
TRBV9 ASSAGGSVFGETQY
TRBV6-1 ATTWESTGLYGYT
TRBV29-1 SVAGTKNIQY
TRBV11-2 ASSFGTGISYGYT
TRBV4-3 ASSHVTGGESYEQY
TRBV11-1 ASGAGRSYEQY
TRBV5-1 ASSRDGDTDTQY
TRBV5-3 ARSSYEQY
TRBV2 ASTGQPNTGELF
TRBV4-3 ASSQVAGGLNEQF
TRBV27 ASRLDRFGLGSTEAF
TRBV4-2 ASSQTGAANTEAF
TRBV5-8 ASSSDRTQGNTIY
TRBV5-1 ASSFSGVSSGANVLT
TRBV5-8 ASTLTGNTEAF
TRBV2 ASSEEGRGGFEAF
TRBV11-2 ASSLEAIEAF
TRBV4-1 ASRRGETDTQY
TRBV2 ASSVTGGDGYT
TRBV13 ASSYGDFSYEQY
TRBV14 ASSQHGRTGELF
TRBV20-1 SAISGETQY
TRBV5-6 ASSFQGLGNSPLH
TRBV29-1 SVTGGPNEKLF